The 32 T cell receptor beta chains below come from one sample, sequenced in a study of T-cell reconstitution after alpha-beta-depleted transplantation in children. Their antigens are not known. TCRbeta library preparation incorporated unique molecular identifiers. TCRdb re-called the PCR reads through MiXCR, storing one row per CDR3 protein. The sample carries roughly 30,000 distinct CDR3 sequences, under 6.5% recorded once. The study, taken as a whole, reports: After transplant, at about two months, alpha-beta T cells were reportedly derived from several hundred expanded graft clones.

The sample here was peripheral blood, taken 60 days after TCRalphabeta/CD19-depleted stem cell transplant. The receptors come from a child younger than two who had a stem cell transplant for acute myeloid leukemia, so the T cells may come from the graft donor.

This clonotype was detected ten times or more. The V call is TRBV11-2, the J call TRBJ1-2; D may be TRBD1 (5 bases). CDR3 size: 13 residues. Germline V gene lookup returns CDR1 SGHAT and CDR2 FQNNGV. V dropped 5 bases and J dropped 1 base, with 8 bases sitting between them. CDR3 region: CASSPRVNYGYTF. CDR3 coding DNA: TGTGCCAGCAGCCCCAGGGTTAACTATGGCTACACCTTC.

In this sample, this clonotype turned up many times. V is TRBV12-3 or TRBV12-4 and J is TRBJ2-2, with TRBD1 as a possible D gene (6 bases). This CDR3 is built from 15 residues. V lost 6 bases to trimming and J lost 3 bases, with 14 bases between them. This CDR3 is CASRGGQTYTGELFF. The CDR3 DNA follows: TGTGCCAGCAGAGGTGGACAGACTTACACCGGGGAGCTGTTTTTT.

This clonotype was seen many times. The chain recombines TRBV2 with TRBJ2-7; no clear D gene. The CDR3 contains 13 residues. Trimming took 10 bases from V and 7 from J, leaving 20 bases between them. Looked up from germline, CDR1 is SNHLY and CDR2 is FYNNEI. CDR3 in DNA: TGTGCCACCTCTCCCGTGGGTCGCCTGGAGCAGTACTTC. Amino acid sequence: CATSPVGRLEQYF. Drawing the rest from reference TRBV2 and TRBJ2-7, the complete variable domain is EPEVTQTPSHQVTQMGQEVILRCVPISNHLYFYWYRQILGQKVEFLVSFYNNEISEKSEIFDDQFSVERPDGSNFTLKIRSTKLEDSAMYFCATSPVGRLEQYFGPGTRLTVT.

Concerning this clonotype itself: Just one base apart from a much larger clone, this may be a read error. The CDR3 sequence is CASRDGRHTGEPFF. In nucleotides, the CDR3 is TGTGCCAGCAGGGATGGGCGACACACCGGGGAGCCGTTTTTT. The genes are TRBV12-3 or TRBV12-4 and TRBJ2-2; D possibly corresponds to TRBD2 (5 bases). This CDR3 region has 14 residues.

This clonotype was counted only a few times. The CDR3 region is CASSQGQGYGYTF. DNA for the CDR3: TGTGCCAGCAGCCAAGGGCAGGGCTATGGCTACACCTTC. V and J are TRBV14 and TRBJ1-2; D perhaps matches TRBD1 (5 bases). CDR3 length equals 13 residues. Germline V lookup: CDR1 SGHDN, CDR2 FVKESK. V dropped 1 base and J dropped 4 bases, with 7 bases sitting between them.

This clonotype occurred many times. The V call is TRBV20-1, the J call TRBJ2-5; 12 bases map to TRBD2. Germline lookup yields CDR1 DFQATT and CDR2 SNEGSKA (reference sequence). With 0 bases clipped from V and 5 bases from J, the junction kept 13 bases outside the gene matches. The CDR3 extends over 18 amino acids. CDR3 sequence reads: CSARDRPSGRVERETQYF. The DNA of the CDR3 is TGCAGTGCTAGAGATCGCCCTAGCGGGAGGGTAGAAAGGGAGACCCAGTACTTC.

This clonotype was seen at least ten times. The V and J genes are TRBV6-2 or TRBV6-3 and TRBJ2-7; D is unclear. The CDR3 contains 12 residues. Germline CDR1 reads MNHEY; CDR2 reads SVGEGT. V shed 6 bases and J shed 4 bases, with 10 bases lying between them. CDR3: CASSSGRYEQYF. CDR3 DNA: TGTGCCAGCAGCTCCGGGCGGTACGAGCAGTACTTC.

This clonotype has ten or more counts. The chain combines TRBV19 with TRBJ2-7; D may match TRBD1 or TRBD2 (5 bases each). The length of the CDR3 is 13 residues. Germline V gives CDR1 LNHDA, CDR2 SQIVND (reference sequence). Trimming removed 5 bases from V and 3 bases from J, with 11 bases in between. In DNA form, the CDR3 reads TGTGCCAGTAGTCCCCGGGACGGCTACGAGCAGTACTTC. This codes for CASSPRDGYEQYF.

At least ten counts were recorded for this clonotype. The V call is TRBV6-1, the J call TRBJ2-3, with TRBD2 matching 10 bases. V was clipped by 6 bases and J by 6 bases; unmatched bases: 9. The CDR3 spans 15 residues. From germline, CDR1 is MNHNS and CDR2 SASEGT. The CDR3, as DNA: TGTGCCAGCAGCGGCGGGACTAGCGTTATCGATACGCAGTATTTT. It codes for CASSGGTSVIDTQYF.

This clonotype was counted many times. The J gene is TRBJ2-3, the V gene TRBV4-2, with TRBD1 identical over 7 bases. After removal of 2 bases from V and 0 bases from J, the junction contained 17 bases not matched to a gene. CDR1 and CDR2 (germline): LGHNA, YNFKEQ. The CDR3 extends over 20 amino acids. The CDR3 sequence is CASSQRTLLAGTASTDTQYF. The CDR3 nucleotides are TGTGCCAGCAGCCAAAGGACATTACTCGCCGGGACAGCTAGCACAGATACGCAGTATTTT.

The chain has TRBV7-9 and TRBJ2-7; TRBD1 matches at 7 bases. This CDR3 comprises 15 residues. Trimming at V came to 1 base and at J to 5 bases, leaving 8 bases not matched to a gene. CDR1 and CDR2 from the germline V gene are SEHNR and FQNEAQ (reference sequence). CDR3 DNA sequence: TGTGCCAGCAGCTTAGGAGACAGGGTTATCGACGAGCAGTACTTC. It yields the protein CASSLGDRVIDEQYF.

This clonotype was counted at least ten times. The CDR3 is CASSHDWNQETQYF. Written as DNA, the CDR3 is TGTGCCAGCAGCCACGACTGGAACCAAGAGACCCAGTACTTC. The chain links TRBV7-9 to TRBJ2-5; D is ambiguous. This CDR3 region has 14 residues. V dropped 5 bases and J dropped 0 bases, with 10 bases sitting between them. Germline CDR1 is SEHNR and CDR2 is FQNEAQ (reference sequence).

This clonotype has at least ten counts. The CDR3 here is CASSRDRDGYTF. In nucleotides, the CDR3 is TGTGCCAGCAGCCGGGACAGGGATGGCTACACCTTC. The V call is TRBV28, the J call TRBJ1-2, with 9 nucleotides matching TRBD1. V trimming: 6 bases; J trimming: 6 bases; junction bases outside the gene matches: 2. This CDR3 comprises 12 residues. Germline V gene sequence: CDR1 MDHEN, CDR2 SYDVKM.

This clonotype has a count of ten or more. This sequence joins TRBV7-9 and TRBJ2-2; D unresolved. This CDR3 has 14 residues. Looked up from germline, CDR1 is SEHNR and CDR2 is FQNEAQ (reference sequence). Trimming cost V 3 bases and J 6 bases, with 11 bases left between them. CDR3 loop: CASSFAPISGELFF. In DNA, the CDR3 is TGTGCCAGCAGCTTTGCACCTATCTCCGGGGAGCTGTTTTTT.

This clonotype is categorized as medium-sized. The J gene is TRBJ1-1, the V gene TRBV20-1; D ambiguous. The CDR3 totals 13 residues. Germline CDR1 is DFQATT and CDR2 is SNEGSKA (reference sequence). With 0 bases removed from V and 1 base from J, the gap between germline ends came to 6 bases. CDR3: CSARDMTNTEAFF. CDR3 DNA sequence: TGCAGTGCTAGAGATATGACGAACACTGAAGCTTTCTTT.

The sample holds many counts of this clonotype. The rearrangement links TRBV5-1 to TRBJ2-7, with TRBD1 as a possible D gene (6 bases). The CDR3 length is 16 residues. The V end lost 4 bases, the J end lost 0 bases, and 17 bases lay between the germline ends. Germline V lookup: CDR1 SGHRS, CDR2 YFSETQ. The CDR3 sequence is CASSPLGQGSSYEQYF. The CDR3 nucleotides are TGCGCCAGCAGCCCGTTGGGGCAGGGGAGCTCCTACGAGCAGTACTTC. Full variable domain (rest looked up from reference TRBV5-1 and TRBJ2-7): KAGVTQTPRYLIKTRGQQVTLSCSPISGHRSVSWYQQTPGQGLQFLFEYFSETQRNKGNFPGRFSGRQFSNSRSEMNVSTLELGDSALYLCASSPLGQGSSYEQYFGPGTRLTVT.

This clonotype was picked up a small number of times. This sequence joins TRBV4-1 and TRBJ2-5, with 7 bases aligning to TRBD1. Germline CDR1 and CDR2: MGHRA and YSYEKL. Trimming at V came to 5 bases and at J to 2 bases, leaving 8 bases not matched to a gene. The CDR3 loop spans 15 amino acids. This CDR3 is CASSFHLQGQETQYF. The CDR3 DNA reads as TGCGCCAGCAGCTTCCACTTACAGGGGCAAGAGACCCAGTACTTC.

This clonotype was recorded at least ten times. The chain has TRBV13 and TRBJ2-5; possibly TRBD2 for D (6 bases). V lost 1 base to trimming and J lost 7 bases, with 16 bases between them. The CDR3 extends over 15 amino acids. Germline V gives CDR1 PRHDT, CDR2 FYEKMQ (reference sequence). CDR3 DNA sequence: TGTGCCAGCAGCTTAGATGGTAGCGGCAAGACGACCCAGTACTTC. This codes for CASSLDGSGKTTQYF. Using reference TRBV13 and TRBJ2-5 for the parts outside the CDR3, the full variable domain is AAGVIQSPRHLIKEKRETATLKCYPIPRHDTVYWYQQGPGQDPQFLISFYEKMQSDKGSIPDRFSAQQFSDYHSELNMSSLELGDSALYFCASSLDGSGKTTQYFGPGTRLLVL.

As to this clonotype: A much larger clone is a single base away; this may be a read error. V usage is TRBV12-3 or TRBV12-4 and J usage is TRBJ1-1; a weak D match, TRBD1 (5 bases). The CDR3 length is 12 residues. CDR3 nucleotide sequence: TGTGCCGGCAGACTTGGGGCGGATGAAGCTTTCTTT. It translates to CAGRLGADEAFF.

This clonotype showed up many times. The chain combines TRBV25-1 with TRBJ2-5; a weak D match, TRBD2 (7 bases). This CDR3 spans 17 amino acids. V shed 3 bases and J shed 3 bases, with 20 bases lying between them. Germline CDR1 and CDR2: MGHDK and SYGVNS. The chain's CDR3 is CASSETRGGRIKETQYF. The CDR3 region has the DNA TGTGCCAGCAGTGAGACAAGGGGGGGCCGGATAAAAGAGACCCAGTACTTC.

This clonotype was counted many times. CDR3 loop: CATKAGGRGNEQFF. The CDR3 region has the DNA TGTGCCACCAAAGCAGGGGGTAGGGGCAATGAGCAGTTCTTC. The chain joins TRBV24-1 to TRBJ2-1; the match to TRBD1 covers 7 bases. The germline V gene encodes CDR1 KGHDR and CDR2 SFDVKD. The junction had 9 bases not matched to a gene; V was cut back by 8 bases and J by 6 bases. This CDR3 has 14 amino acids.

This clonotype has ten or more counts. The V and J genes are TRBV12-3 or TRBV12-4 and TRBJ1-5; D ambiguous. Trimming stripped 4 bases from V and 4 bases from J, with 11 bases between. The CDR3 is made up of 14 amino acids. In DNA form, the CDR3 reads TGTGCCAGCAGTTCTGGCATACTAAATCAGCCCCAGCATTTT. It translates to CASSSGILNQPQHF.

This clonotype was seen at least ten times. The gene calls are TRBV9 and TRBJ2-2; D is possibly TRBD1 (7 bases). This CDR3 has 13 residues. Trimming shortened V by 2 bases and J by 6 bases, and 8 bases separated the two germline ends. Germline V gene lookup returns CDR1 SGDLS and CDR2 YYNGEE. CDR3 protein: CASSVRGAGELFF. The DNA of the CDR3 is TGTGCCAGCAGCGTCAGGGGGGCCGGGGAGCTGTTTTTT.

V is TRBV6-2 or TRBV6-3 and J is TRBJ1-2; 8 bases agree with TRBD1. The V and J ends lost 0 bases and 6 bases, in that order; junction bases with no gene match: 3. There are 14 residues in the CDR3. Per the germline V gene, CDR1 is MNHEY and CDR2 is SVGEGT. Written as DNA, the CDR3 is TGTGCCAGCAGTTACTCCAGGGGGCAAGATGGCTACACCTTC. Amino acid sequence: CASSYSRGQDGYTF.

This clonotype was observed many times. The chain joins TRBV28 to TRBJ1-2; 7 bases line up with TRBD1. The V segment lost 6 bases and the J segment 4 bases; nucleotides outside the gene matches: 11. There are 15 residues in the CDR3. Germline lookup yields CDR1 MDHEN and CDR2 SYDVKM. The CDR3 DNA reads TGTGCCAGCAGCCGGGGCCGACAGGGACGCTATGGCTACACCTTC. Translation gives CASSRGRQGRYGYTF.

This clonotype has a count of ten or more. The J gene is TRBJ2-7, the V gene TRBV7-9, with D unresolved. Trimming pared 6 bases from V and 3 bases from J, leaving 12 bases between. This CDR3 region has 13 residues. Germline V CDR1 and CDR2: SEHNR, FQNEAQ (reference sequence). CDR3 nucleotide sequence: TGTGCCAGCAGTCCACCTGCACGCTACGAGCAGTACTTC. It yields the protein CASSPPARYEQYF.

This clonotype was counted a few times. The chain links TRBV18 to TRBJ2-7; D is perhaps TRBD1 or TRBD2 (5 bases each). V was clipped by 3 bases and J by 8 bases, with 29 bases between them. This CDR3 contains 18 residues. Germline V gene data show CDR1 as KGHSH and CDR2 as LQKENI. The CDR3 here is CASSPLRGGVGVFNQQYF. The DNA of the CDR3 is TGTGCCAGCTCACCCCTACGTGGGGGAGTAGGAGTGTTTAACCAGCAGTACTTC.

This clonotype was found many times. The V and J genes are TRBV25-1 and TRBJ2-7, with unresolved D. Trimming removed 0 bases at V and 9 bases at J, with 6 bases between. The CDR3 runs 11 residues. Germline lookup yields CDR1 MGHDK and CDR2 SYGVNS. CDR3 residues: CASSEYGWQYF. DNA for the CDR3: TGTGCCAGCAGTGAATATGGGTGGCAGTACTTC.

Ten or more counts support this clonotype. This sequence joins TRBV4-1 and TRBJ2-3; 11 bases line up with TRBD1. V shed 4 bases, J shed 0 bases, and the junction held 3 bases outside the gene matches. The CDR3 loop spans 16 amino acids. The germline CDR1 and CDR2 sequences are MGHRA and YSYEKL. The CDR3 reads CASSLRDRGSTDTQYF. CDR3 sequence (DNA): TGCGCCAGCAGCCTACGGGACAGGGGGAGCACAGATACGCAGTATTTT.

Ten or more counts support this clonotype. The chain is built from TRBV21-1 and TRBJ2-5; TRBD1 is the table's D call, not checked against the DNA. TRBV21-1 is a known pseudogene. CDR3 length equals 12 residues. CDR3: CASTRAWETQYF. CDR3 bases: TGTGCCAGCACCCGGGCGTGGGAGACCCAGTACTTC.

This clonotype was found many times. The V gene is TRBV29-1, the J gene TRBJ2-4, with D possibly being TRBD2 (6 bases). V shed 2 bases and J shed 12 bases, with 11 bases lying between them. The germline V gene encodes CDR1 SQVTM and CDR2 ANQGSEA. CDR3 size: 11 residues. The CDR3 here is CSVERGGSQYF. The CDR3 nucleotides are TGCAGCGTTGAACGTGGAGGGAGTCAGTACTTC.

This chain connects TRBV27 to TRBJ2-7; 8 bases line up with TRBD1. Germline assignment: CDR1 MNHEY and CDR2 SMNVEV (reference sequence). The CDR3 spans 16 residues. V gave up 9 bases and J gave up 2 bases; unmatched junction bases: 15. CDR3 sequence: CASGLLQGAYTYEQYF. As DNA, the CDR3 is TGTGCCAGTGGATTGCTCCAGGGGGCTTACACCTACGAGCAGTACTTC.